This T cell receptor beta chain was sequenced during a study of blood T cell repertoires in COVID-19. Overall study: The United States, Italy and Spain provided the acute and convalescent COVID-19 samples. T cells, B-cell-depleted T cells, or PBMCs provided the cDNA or gDNA that served as material.

In the original analysis: Reference gene primer amplification yielded estimated nucleated cell counts. The method was immunoSEQ multiplex PCR; TCRdb's version includes in-frame clones alone and lacks a portion of them. V, J and clone size are taken as reported in that table, and D and trimming were inferred from the DNA itself. This sample has approximately 190,000 clones, with roughly four fifths found just once. In germline, CDR1 is SGHTA, CDR2 FQGNSA. The CDR3 spans 18 residues. V shed 5 bases, J shed 0 bases, and the junction held 10 bases outside the gene matches. The clonotype comes from a woman in her 70s with active or convalescent COVID-19. Material for sequencing was peripheral blood. The chain joins TRBV7-2 to TRBJ2-7, with TRBD2 matching over 13 bases. CDR3 sequence: CASSQPERTSGSSYEQYF. The CDR3 DNA reads TGTGCCAGCAGCCAACCGGAACGGACTAGCGGGAGCTCCTACGAGCAGTACTTC.